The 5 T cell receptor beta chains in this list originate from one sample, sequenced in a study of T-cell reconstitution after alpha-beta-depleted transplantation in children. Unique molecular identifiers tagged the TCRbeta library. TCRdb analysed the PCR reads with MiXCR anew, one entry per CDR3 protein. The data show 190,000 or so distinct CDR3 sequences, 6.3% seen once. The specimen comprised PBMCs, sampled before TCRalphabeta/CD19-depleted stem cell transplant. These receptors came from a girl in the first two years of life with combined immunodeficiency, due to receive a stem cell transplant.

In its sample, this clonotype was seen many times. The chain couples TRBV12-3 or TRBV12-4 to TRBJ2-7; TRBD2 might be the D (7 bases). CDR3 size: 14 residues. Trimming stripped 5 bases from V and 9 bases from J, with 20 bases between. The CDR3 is CASSRGGVVSGQYF. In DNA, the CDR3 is TGTGCCAGCAGTCGAGGGGGGGTGGTGTCCGGGCAGTACTTC.

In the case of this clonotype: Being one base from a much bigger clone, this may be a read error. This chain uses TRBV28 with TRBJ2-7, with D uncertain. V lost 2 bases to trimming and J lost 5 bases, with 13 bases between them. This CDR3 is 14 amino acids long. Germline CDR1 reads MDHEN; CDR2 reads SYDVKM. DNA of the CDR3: TGTGCCAGCAGTTTAAGTTCATTCGCCAACGAGCAGTACTTC. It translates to CASSLSSFANEQYF. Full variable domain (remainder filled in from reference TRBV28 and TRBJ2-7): DVKVTQSSRYLVKRTGEKVFLECVQDMDHENMFWYRQDPGLGLRLIYFSYDVKMKEKGDIPEGYSVSREKKERFSLILESASTNQTSMYLCASSLSSFANEQYFGPGTRLTVT.

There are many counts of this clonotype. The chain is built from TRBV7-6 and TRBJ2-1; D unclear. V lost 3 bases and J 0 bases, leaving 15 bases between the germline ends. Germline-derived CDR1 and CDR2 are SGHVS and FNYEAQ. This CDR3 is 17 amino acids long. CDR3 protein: CASSLFPGRSSYNEQFF. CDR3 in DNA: TGTGCCAGCAGCTTGTTCCCTGGTCGTAGCTCCTACAATGAGCAGTTCTTC.

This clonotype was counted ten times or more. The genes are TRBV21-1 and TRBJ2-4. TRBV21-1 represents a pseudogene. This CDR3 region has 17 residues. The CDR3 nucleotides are TGTGCCAGCAGCAAAGTTATTGACAGGATAGCCAAAAACATTCAGTACTTC. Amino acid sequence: CASSKVIDRIAKNIQYF.

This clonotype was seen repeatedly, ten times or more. The CDR3 spells CASSFSAGRDRNTGELFF. CDR3 in DNA: TGTGCCAGCAGTTTTAGCGCCGGCCGGGACAGAAACACCGGGGAGCTGTTTTTT. The chain combines TRBV12-3 or TRBV12-4 with TRBJ2-2; the match to TRBD1 covers 7 bases. Losses at the gene ends were 3 bases for V and 2 bases for J; bases not matched to a gene: 12. The CDR3 totals 18 residues.